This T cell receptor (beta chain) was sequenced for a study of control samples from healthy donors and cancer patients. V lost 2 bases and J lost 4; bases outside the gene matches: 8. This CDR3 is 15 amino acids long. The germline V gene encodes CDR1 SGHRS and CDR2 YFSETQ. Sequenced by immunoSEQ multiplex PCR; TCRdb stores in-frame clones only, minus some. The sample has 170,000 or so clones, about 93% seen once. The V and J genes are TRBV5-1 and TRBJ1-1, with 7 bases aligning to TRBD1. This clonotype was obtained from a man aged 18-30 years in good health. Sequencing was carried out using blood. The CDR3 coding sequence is TGCGCCAGCAGCTTTAAGAAGGGGGCCCGCACTGAAGCTTTCTTT. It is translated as CASSFKKGARTEAFF.